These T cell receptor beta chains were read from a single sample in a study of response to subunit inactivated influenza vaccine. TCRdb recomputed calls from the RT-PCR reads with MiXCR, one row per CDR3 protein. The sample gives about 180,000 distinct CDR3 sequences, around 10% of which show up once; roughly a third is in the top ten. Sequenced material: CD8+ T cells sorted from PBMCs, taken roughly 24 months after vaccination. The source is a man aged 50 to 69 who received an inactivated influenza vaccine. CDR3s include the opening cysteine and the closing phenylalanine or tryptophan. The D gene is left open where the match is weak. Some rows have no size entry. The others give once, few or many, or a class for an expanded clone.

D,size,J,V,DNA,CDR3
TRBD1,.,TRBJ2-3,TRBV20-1,TGCAGTGCTCCCGGGACAGGGGGCTCAGGCGCCACAGATACGCAGTATTTT,CSAPGTGGSGATDTQYF
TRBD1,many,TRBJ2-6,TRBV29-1,TGCAGCGTTTTGAGGACAGGGTCCGGGGCCAACGTCCTGACTTTC,CSVLRTGSGANVLTF
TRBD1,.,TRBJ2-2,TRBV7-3,TGTGCCAGCAGCGGGACAGGCCCCGGGGAGCTGTTTTTT,CASSGTGPGELFF
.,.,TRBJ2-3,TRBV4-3,TGCGCCAGCAGCCAAGATATCGGTTTAAAAGGCCCAGGCACAGATACGCAGTATTTT,CASSQDIGLKGPGTDTQYF
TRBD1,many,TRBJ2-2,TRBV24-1,TGTGCCACCAGCGCCGGGACAGGGGATCTCGGGGAGCTGTTTTTT,CATSAGTGDLGELFF
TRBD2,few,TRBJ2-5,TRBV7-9,TGTGCCAGCAGCTTGGGTCCTAGCGGGGGAAAAGAGACCCAGTACTTC,CASSLGPSGGKETQYF
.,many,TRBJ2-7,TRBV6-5,TGTGCCAGCAGTTACAGCGACAAGTACTACGAGCAGTACTTC,CASSYSDKYYEQYF
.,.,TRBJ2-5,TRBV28,TGTGCCAGCAGTTTCAGGGGAATGGAAGAGGCCCAGTACTTC,CASSFRGMEEAQYF
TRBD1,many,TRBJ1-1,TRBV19,TGTGCCACAAGACAGGGTTTATGGAACACTGAAGCTTTCTTT,CATRQGLWNTEAFF
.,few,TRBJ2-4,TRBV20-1,TGCAGTGCTAGGAGCTTGAGCGAACTAGCCAAAAACATTCAGTACTTC,CSARSLSELAKNIQYF
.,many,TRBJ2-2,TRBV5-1,TGTGCCAGCAGCTTCGGGTCCGGGGAGCTGTTTTTT,CASSFGSGELFF
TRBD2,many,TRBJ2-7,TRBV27,TGTGCCAGCAGTTTATGGAGCGGGGGTTACGAGCAGTACTTC,CASSLWSGGYEQYF
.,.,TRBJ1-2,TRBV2,TGTGCCAGCAGAAGCCCCACACGGTCGGATGGCTACACCTTC,CASRSPTRSDGYTF
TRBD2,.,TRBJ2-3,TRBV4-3,TGCGCCAGCAGCCAAGCGGGACTAGCGGGGGGGCCGTACACAGATACGCAGTATTTT,CASSQAGLAGGPYTDTQYF
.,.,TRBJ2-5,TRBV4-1,TGCGCCAGCAGCCAAGAAGTGCCCGTCCAAGAGACCCAGTACTTC,CASSQEVPVQETQYF
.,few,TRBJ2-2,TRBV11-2,TGTGCCAGCAGCACCCAGCGGAACACCGGGGAGCTGTTTTTT,CASSTQRNTGELFF
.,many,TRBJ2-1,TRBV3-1,TGTGCCAGCAGCCAAGTTGGGGGGCCCGGTGAGCAGTTCTTC,CASSQVGGPGEQFF
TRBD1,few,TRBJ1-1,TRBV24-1,TGTGCCACCAGGGGGACAGGGAAGAACACTGAAGCTTTCTTT,CATRGTGKNTEAFF
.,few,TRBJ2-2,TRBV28,TGTGCCAGCAGCCAAGAAACCGGGGTAACGAACACCGGGGAGCTGTTTTTT,CASSQETGVTNTGELFF
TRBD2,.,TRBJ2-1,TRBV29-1,TGCAGCGTCGCACTAGCGGGTAACTACAATGAGCAGTTCTTC,CSVALAGNYNEQFF
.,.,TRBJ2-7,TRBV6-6,TGTGCCAGCTCCGGGGCTCGGAACGAGCAGTACTTC,CASSGARNEQYF
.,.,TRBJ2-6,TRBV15,TGTGCCACCAGTTCGACCCGCTCTGGGGCCAACGTCCTGACTTTC,CATSSTRSGANVLTF
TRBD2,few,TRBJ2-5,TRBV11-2,TGTGCCAGCAGCCCTACTAGCGGGAGGGCCTGGCAAGAGACCCAGTACTTC,CASSPTSGRAWQETQYF
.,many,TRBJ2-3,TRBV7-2,TGTGCCAGCAGCTCTAGCCGTATTAGAGATACGCAGTATTTT,CASSSSRIRDTQYF
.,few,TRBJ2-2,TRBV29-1,TGCAGCGTTGTAACGGGAATCGGGGAGCTGTTTTTT,CSVVTGIGELFF
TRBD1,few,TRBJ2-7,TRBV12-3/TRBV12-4,TGTGCCAGCAGTCACGGACAGGGGTCCTACGAGCAGTACTTC,CASSHGQGSYEQYF
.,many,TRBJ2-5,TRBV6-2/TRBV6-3,TGTGCCAGCAACGGACAGACGCAAGAGACCCAGTACTTC,CASNGQTQETQYF
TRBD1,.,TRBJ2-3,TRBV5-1,TGCGCCAGCAGCTTGGCTGGGACAGGGGTCAGAGATACGCAGTATTTT,CASSLAGTGVRDTQYF
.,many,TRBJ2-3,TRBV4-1,TGCGCCAGCAGCCAAGTCGAGGGGCAGGCAGATACGCAGTATTTT,CASSQVEGQADTQYF
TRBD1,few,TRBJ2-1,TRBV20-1,TGCAGTGCAGGGACAGGGGGGGTCTATGAGCAGTTCTTC,CSAGTGGVYEQFF
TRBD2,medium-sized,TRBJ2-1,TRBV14,TGTGCCAGCAGCCGATGGACTAGCGGGAGGTTAAGCTCCTACAATGAGCAGTTCTTC,CASSRWTSGRLSSYNEQFF
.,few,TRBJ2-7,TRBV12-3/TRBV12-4,TGTGCCAGCACCTTAAGCAGCAACTACGAGCAGTACTTC,CASTLSSNYEQYF
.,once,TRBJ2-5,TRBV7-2,TGTGCCAGCAGCCCTCGGGTTCAAGAGACCCAGTACTTC,CASSPRVQETQYF
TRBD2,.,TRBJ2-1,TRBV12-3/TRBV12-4,TGTGCCAGCAGTTCCCCGGGACTAGCGGGTCTCGGGCAGTTCTTC,CASSSPGLAGLGQFF
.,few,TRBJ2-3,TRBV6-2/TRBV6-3,TGTGCCAGCAGATACTTCGGGCGCACAGATACGCAGTATTTT,CASRYFGRTDTQYF
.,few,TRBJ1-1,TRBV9,TGTGCCAGCAGCGTAGGAGCATCCAAACAGGGGAACACTGAAGCTTTCTTT,CASSVGASKQGNTEAFF
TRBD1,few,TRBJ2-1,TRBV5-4,TGTGCCAGCAGCCCCCGGACAGGGGAGAATGAGCAGTTCTTC,CASSPRTGENEQFF
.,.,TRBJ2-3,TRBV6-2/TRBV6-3,TGTGCCAGCAGTTACTCGATGGTGGTTGAGGATACGCAGTATTTT,CASSYSMVVEDTQYF
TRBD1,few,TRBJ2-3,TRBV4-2,TGTGCCAGCAGCCTAGTAAGGACAGGGTCTAACACAGATACGCAGTATTTT,CASSLVRTGSNTDTQYF
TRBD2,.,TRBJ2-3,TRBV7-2,TGTGCCAGCAGCCTACGACTAGCGAATTCAGATACGCAGTATTTT,CASSLRLANSDTQYF
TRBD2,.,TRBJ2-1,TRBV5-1,TGCGCCAGCAGCACGGGACTAGCGGAGCAGTTCTTC,CASSTGLAEQFF
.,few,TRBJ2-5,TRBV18,TGTGCCAGCTCCACCGGTCCCCTGGAGACCCAGTACTTC,CASSTGPLETQYF
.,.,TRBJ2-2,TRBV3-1,TGTGCCAGCAGGCCCATGTCCGGGACAAAGAACACCGTGGAGCTGTTTTTT,CASRPMSGTKNTVELFF
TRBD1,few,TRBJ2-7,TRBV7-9,TGTGCCAGCAGCTTTTACCCCCGGGACAGGTACTACGAGCAGTACTTC,CASSFYPRDRYYEQYF
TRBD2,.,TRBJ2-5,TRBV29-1,TGCAGCGTTGAACTTACTAGCGGACTCCAAGAGACCCAGTACTTC,CSVELTSGLQETQYF
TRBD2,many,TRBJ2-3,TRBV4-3,TGCGCCAGCAGCCAAGATCCAGCGGGACCCCCAGATACGCAGTATTTT,CASSQDPAGPPDTQYF
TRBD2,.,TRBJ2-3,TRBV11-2,TGTGCCAGCAGCGGATCTTTAGCGGGAGTTGGAGATACGCAGTATTTT,CASSGSLAGVGDTQYF
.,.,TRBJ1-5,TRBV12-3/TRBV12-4,TGTGCCAGCAGGGGACCTTCCGCCAATCAGCCCCAGCATTTT,CASRGPSANQPQHF
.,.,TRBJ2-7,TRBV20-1,TGCAGTGCTAAACCCGACAGGGAGGGGGCCTACGAGCAGTACTTC,CSAKPDREGAYEQYF
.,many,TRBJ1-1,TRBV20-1,TGCAGTGCTGTTCGGGGGAACACTGAAGCTTTCTTT,CSAVRGNTEAFF
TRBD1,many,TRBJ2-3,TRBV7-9,TGTGCCAGCAGCTCTTGGACAGGGACAGATACGCAGTATTTT,CASSSWTGTDTQYF
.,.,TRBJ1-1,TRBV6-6,TGTGCCAGCCTAGGGGGAACTGAAGCTTTCTTT,CASLGGTEAFF
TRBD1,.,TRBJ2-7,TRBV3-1,TGTGCCAGCAGACCCGGGACAGCTTCCTACGAGCAGTACTTC,CASRPGTASYEQYF
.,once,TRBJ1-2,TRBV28,TGTTCCAGCAGGAAGACCGGGACCGTCCTTAACTATGGCTACACCTTC,CSSRKTGTVLNYGYTF
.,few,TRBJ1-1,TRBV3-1,TGTGCCAGCAGCCAAGGGGGGGCGCGCACTGAAGCTTTCTTT,CASSQGGARTEAFF
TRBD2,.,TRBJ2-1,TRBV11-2,TGTGCCAGCAGCCTTTGGACTAGCGGGAGGTCCTTAAGGGGCTACAATGAGCAGTTCTTC,CASSLWTSGRSLRGYNEQFF
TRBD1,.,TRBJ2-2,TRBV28,TGTGCCAGCACCACCTTAGACAGGGTGAACACCGGGGAGCTGTTTTTT,CASTTLDRVNTGELFF
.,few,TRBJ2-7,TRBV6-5,TGTGCCAGCAGTTACTCGCACAGCTCCTACGAGCAGTACTTC,CASSYSHSSYEQYF
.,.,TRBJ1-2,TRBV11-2,TGTGCCAGCAGCGCCACCGGGGTTGGCTACACCTTC,CASSATGVGYTF
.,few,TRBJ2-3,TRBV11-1,TGTGCCAGCAGCCCTGATGCACCTACCACAGATACGCAGTATTTT,CASSPDAPTTDTQYF